This TCR beta chain stems from a study of OX40 agonist ivuxolimab in advanced cancers. At the level of the study: One patient with hepatocellular carcinoma and two with cutaneous melanoma, three in all, had partial responses. Points from the study as a whole: Expanded clones tended on average to be more numerous among CD8+ T cells than CD4+. Dosing at 0.1 to 3.0 mg/kg was accompanied by clonal expansion of CD4+ and CD8+ blood T cells by week 6.

Some clones are missing from TCRdb's copy, which holds only in-frame ones; the method was immunoSEQ multiplex PCR. The data hold around 100,000 clones, with around 89% observed a single time. V lost 7 bases and J 0 bases, leaving 11 bases between the germline ends. Germline lookup yields CDR1 SEHNR and CDR2 FQNEAQ (reference sequence). The CDR3 loop spans 14 amino acids. Patients with a history of autoimmune disease or on systemic immunosuppression were excluded. Concerning this clone itself: The antigen is not known.

This TCR was recovered from an adult with an advanced solid tumor such as melanoma, head and neck, liver or kidney cancer. The source material was CD4+ or CD8+ T cells sorted from blood, sampled in a trial of the OX40 agonist ivuxolimab. This sequence joins TRBV7-9 and TRBJ2-3; unclear D gene. CDR3 nucleotides: TGTGCCAGCAAAGGCCGGCTCAGCACAGATACGCAGTATTTT. Translation: CASKGRLSTDTQYF.